This TCR beta chain was documented in a study of blood T cell repertoires in COVID-19. The overall study: Sources were T cells, B-cell-depleted T cells, or PBMCs; the material itself was cDNA or gDNA.

Original processing notes: Amplification of reference gene primers was used by the study to estimate nucleated cell counts. Assay: immunoSEQ multiplex PCR; the TCRdb copy retains only in-frame clones and omits some. Clonal size and the V and J genes are those of that table, whereas D and trimming came from the DNA. Counted here are hundreds of thousands of clones, more than 70% occurring once; the ten biggest clones make up about 7.4%. The CDR3 is 14 amino acids. J lost 7 bases, V lost 4 bases, and 3 bases had no gene match. From germline, CDR1 is SGHTA and CDR2 FQGNSA. This TCR was sampled from a woman between 50 and 59 years old with acute or convalescent COVID-19. The sample comprised peripheral blood. The chain combines TRBV7-2 with TRBJ1-6; 8 bases map to TRBD1. CDR3 sequence: CTSSSGQGNSPLHF. In DNA form, the CDR3 reads TGTACCAGCAGCTCCGGACAGGGAAATTCACCCCTCCACTTT.